This T cell receptor beta chain was captured in a study of cytomegalovirus exposure and HLA in healthy donors. A multiplex PCR was run with 60 Vbeta primers and 13 Jbeta primers. Sequencing used immunoSEQ multiplex PCR; TCRdb keeps in-frame clones, though not all of them. Its listing shows 50,000 to 70,000 clones. Germline V gene data show CDR1 as SEHNR and CDR2 as FQNEAQ (reference sequence). This CDR3 is built from 15 residues. Unmatched junction bases numbered 2, after V lost 4 bases and J lost 2 bases. The TCR originated in a man in his fifties in good health and CMV-seropositive. Sequencing was carried out using PBMCs. J is TRBJ2-7 and V is TRBV7-9; TRBD2 matches at 13 bases. The CDR3 DNA is TGTGCCAGCAGCTACGGACTAGCGGGGGCCTACGAGCAGTACTTC. Translated, it gives CASSYGLAGAYEQYF.